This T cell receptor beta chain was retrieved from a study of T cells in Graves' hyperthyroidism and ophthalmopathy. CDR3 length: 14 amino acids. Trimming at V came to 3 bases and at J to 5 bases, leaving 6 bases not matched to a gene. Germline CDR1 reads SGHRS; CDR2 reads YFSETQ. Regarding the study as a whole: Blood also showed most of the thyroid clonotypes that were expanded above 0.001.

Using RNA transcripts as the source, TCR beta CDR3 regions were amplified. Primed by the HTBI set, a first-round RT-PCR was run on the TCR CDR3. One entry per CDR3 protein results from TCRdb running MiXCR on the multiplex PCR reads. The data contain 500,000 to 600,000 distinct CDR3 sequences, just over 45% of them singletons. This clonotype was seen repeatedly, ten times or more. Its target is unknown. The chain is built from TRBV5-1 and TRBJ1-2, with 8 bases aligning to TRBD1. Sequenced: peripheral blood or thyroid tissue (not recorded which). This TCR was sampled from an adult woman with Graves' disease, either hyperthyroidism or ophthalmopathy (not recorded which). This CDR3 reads CASSWSGGAYGYTF. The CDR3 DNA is TGCGCCAGCAGCTGGTCAGGGGGCGCGTATGGCTACACCTTC.